A selection of T cell receptor beta chains follows, all from one sample in a study of control samples from healthy donors and cancer patients. This table comes from immunoSEQ multiplex PCR, and its TCRdb copy is limited to in-frame clones, with some not included. Of 100,000 to 150,000 clones in the sample, 85% to 95% were seen once. The source material was PBMCs. The origin of the receptors is a man older than 75 with head and neck cancer. Both conserved end residues are part of each CDR3. A D gene is named only where the DNA matches it firmly. Clone size, where shown, is once, few, many, or a class for clones that have expanded.

TRBD1 - TRBJ2-7 TRBV9 CASSATDRGRYEQYF TGTGCCAGCAGCGCCACGGACAGGGGGCGGTACGAGCAGTACTTC
- - TRBJ1-4 TRBV6-5 CASSPAEGGGEKLFF TGTGCCAGCAGCCCGGCGGAGGGGGGTGGTGAAAAACTGTTTTTT
- - TRBJ2-1 TRBV7-9 CASSLTRGSYNEQFF TGTGCCAGCAGCTTAACGCGGGGCTCCTACAATGAGCAGTTCTTC
TRBD2 - TRBJ2-2 TRBV7-6 CASSLFAGDAGELFF TGTGCCAGCAGCTTATTCGCGGGAGACGCCGGGGAGCTGTTTTTT
- - TRBJ1-1 TRBV18 CANSPGRHWTEAFF TGTGCCAACTCACCGGGGAGGCATTGGACTGAAGCTTTCTTT
- once TRBJ2-5 TRBV9 CASSAAGISAQYF TGTGCCAGCAGCGCCGCGGGGATCTCGGCCCAGTACTTC
- - TRBJ2-1 TRBV5-1 CASSLALAVEQFF TGCGCCAGCAGCTTGGCTCTAGCAGTTGAGCAGTTCTTC
- - TRBJ2-1 TRBV27 CASSLSRGRGMNEQFF TGTGCCAGCAGTTTATCGAGGGGCAGGGGTATGAATGAGCAGTTCTTC
- - TRBJ2-1 TRBV10-3 CAISEMSNEQFF TGTGCCATCAGTGAAATGTCCAATGAGCAGTTCTTC
TRBD1 - TRBJ1-2 TRBV27 CASSSQTRQGLIYGYTF TGTGCCAGCAGTTCTCAAACTCGACAGGGCCTGATCTATGGCTACACCTTC
TRBD2 - TRBJ2-1 TRBV6-5 CAAGGGSSYNEQFF TGTGCCGCCGGCGGCGGGAGCTCCTACAATGAGCAGTTCTTC
- - TRBJ1-2 TRBV7-2 CASSPGLGQYGYTF TGTGCCAGCAGCCCGGGACTAGGACAGTATGGCTACACCTTC
- once TRBJ1-2 TRBV14 CASSYLYAYGYTF TGTGCCAGCAGCTATTTGTACGCCTATGGCTACACCTTC
- - TRBJ2-7 TRBV5-1 CASSFTGDLGEQYF TGCGCCAGCAGCTTTACTGGGGACCTCGGGGAGCAGTACTTC
- - TRBJ1-1 TRBV19 CASSISDTNTEAFF TGTGCCAGTAGTATATCAGACACGAACACTGAAGCTTTCTTT
- - TRBJ1-3 TRBV9 CASSVAVGYSGNTIYF TGTGCCAGCAGCGTAGCCGTTGGGTACTCTGGAAACACCATATATTTT
- - TRBJ1-6 TRBV19 CASSIGDNSYNSPLHF TGTGCCAGTAGTATAGGGGACAACTCCTATAATTCACCCCTCCACTTT
- - TRBJ1-2 TRBV4-1 CASSQDRAEQVSGGYTF TGCGCCAGCAGCCAAGATAGGGCAGAGCAAGTTAGCGGTGGCTACACCTTC
- - TRBJ2-7 TRBV7-9 CASSGRTMVYEQYF TGTGCCAGCAGCGGACGGACGATGGTGTACGAGCAGTACTTC
- - TRBJ1-5 TRBV6-2/TRBV6-3 CASSYRVGNQPQHF TGTGCCAGCAGTTACAGAGTTGGCAATCAGCCCCAGCATTTT
- - TRBJ1-5 TRBV9 CASSVDGTSHQPQHF TGTGCCAGCAGCGTGGATGGGACAAGCCATCAGCCCCAGCATTTT
- - TRBJ1-5 TRBV5-1 CASSLVGGSDQPQHF TGCGCCAGCAGCTTGGTCGGGGGATCTGATCAGCCCCAGCATTTT
TRBD2 - TRBJ2-7 TRBV5-4 CASSLLTSVGEQYF TGTGCCAGCAGCTTGCTAACTAGCGTAGGCGAGCAGTACTTC
- - TRBJ1-1 TRBV3-1/TRBV3-2 CASTPTAEGTEAFF TGTGCCAGCACCCCGACCGCCGAGGGTACTGAAGCTTTCTTT
TRBD2 - TRBJ2-5 TRBV18 CASSPFHGRETGKTQYF TGTGCCAGCTCACCGTTCCACGGGCGGGAGACGGGGAAGACCCAGTACTTC
- - TRBJ1-3 TRBV5-6 CASSLKRPGNTIYF TGTGCCAGCAGCTTAAAACGCCCTGGAAACACCATATATTTT
- - TRBJ2-3 TRBV20-1 CSARFTDTQYF TGCAGTGCTAGGTTCACAGATACGCAGTATTTT
- - TRBJ1-2 TRBV3-1/TRBV3-2 CASSHSRGLNYGYTF TGTGCCAGCAGCCACTCGAGGGGCCTAAACTATGGCTACACCTTC
- - TRBJ2-1 TRBV19 CASSTPREGAIYNEQFF TGTGCCAGTAGTACCCCGAGGGAGGGGGCGATCTACAATGAGCAGTTCTTC
- - TRBJ1-2 TRBV6-1 CASSDPRGGNYGYTF TGTGCCAGCAGTGACCCTCGGGGGGGAAACTATGGCTACACCTTC
- - TRBJ2-3 TRBV19 CASSRDSSGDTQYF TGTGCCAGTAGTCGGGACTCTTCGGGAGATACGCAGTATTTT
TRBD1 - TRBJ1-1 TRBV29-1 CSVADRDTEAFF TGCAGCGTTGCTGACAGGGACACTGAAGCTTTCTTT
- - TRBJ1-3 TRBV5-4 CASSQDQISGNTIYF TGTGCCAGCAGCCAGGACCAGATCTCTGGAAACACCATATATTTT
TRBD1 - TRBJ1-5 TRBV6-6 CASRRDRVQPQHF TGTGCCAGCAGGCGGGACAGGGTTCAGCCCCAGCATTTT
- - TRBJ2-5 TRBV24-1 CATSDPGNQETQYF TGTGCCACCAGTGATCCCGGGAATCAAGAGACCCAGTACTTC
TRBD1 once TRBJ2-7 TRBV30 CAWSVSRSLAGTGGPAEQYF TGTGCCTGGAGTGTATCCCGTTCCTTAGCCGGGACAGGGGGCCCAGCTGAGCAGTACTTC
- - TRBJ2-1 TRBV6-2/TRBV6-3 CASSYWGEQFF TGTGCCAGCAGTTACTGGGGTGAGCAGTTCTTC
- - TRBJ2-3 TRBV7-9 CASSRTSPADTQYF TGTGCCAGCAGCAGGACCAGCCCGGCAGATACGCAGTATTTT
- - TRBJ2-3 TRBV9 CASSVVTDTQYF TGTGCCAGCAGCGTCGTGACAGATACGCAGTATTTT
TRBD1 - TRBJ1-2 TRBV30 CAWSPQGSYGYTF TGTGCCTGGAGTCCACAGGGGAGCTATGGCTACACCTTC
- - TRBJ1-2 TRBV6-5 CASRPAGVDGYTF TGTGCCAGCAGGCCAGCTGGAGTGGATGGCTACACCTTC
- - TRBJ1-1 TRBV13 CASSPSRRTEAFF TGTGCCAGCAGCCCTTCAAGAAGGACTGAAGCTTTCTTT
- - TRBJ1-1 TRBV19 CASSIDRIMGTEAFF TGTGCCAGTAGTATAGATCGCATCATGGGGACTGAAGCTTTCTTT
- - TRBJ2-1 TRBV27 CASSLSNRRYNEQFF TGTGCCAGCAGTTTATCCAACAGGAGATACAATGAGCAGTTCTTC
TRBD1 - TRBJ1-4 TRBV5-1 CASSLGTGNEKLFF TGCGCCAGCAGCTTGGGGACAGGGAATGAAAAACTGTTTTTT
- - TRBJ1-2 TRBV5-1 CASAGPKLYGYTF TGCGCCAGTGCCGGGCCAAAACTCTATGGCTACACCTTC
TRBD2 - TRBJ2-2 TRBV14 CASSQARLAGGPGTGELFF TGTGCCAGCAGCCAAGCACGGCTAGCGGGGGGGCCGGGCACCGGGGAGCTGTTTTTT